This record looks at one T cell receptor (beta chain) sequence and its context. Its antigen remains unknown. These data come from a study of OX40 agonist ivuxolimab in advanced cancers. Profiled with immunoSEQ multiplex PCR; TCRdb holds only in-frame clones, not every one. The sample carries approximately 30,000 clones, around nine tenths recorded once. Whole-study findings and limits: The antigen specificity of the peripheral T cells (those that were expanded) was not determined.

Germline CDR1 reads SGHNT; CDR2 reads YENEEA. Trimming left V 3 bases short and J 6 bases short, with 10 bases between. This CDR3 is 13 amino acids long. The chain employs TRBV11-3 and TRBJ2-3, with TRBD1 as a possible D gene (6 bases). Sequenced here: CD4+ or CD8+ T cells sorted from blood, sampled in a trial of the OX40 agonist ivuxolimab. This receptor was identified in an adult with an advanced solid tumor such as melanoma, head and neck, liver or kidney cancer. The CDR3 bases are TGTGCCAGCAGCTTTCTCCAGGGGGATACGCAGTATTTT. It is translated as CASSFLQGDTQYF.